This is a list of T cell receptor beta chains from one sample in a study of CD8 T cells in ankylosing spondylitis. TCRdb independently ran MiXCR on the 5' RACE reads; one entry per CDR3 protein. The sample lists about 390,000 distinct CDR3 sequences; 20% to 25% were seen once. The sequenced sample was blood, either unsorted or a sorted T cell fraction (not recorded which). The receptors come from a male donor with ankylosing spondylitis. The CDR3 runs from the conserved cysteine through the conserved F or W. Fields, in order: CDR3 protein, CDR3 DNA, J gene, V gene, clone size, CDR3 length, D gene. D genes are given only for firm matches. Rows give clone size only sometimes, using once, few, many, or a class for an expanded clone.

CDR3 protein: CASGDTSGRETQYF
CDR3 DNA: TGCGCCAGCGGCGATACTAGCGGGCGGGAGACCCAGTACTTC
J gene: TRBJ2-5
V gene: TRBV5-1
clone size: -
CDR3 length: 14
D gene: TRBD2

CDR3 protein: CSVPPYEQYF
CDR3 DNA: TGCAGTGTCCCGCCCTACGAGCAGTACTTC
J gene: TRBJ2-7
V gene: TRBV20-1
clone size: few
CDR3 length: 10
D gene: -

CDR3 protein: CSARTQDNSPLHF
CDR3 DNA: TGCAGTGCTAGAACACAGGATAATTCACCCCTCCACTTT
J gene: TRBJ1-6
V gene: TRBV20-1
clone size: few
CDR3 length: 13
D gene: -

CDR3 protein: CASSPDRDAEAFF
CDR3 DNA: TGTGCCAGCAGCCCGGACAGGGACGCTGAAGCTTTCTTT
J gene: TRBJ1-1
V gene: TRBV25-1
clone size: -
CDR3 length: 13
D gene: TRBD1

CDR3 protein: CASSYGVAGAGEQYF
CDR3 DNA: TGTGCCAGCAGTTATGGTGTAGCGGGAGCAGGCGAGCAGTACTTC
J gene: TRBJ2-7
V gene: TRBV6-2/TRBV6-3
clone size: -
CDR3 length: 15
D gene: TRBD2

CDR3 protein: CASSQGPRAGELFF
CDR3 DNA: TGTGCCAGCAGCCAAGGCCCCCGAGCTGGGGAGCTGTTTTTT
J gene: TRBJ2-2
V gene: TRBV11-3
clone size: few
CDR3 length: 14
D gene: -

CDR3 protein: CASSSVGETQYF
CDR3 DNA: TGTGCCAGCAGCTCTGTAGGGGAGACCCAGTACTTC
J gene: TRBJ2-5
V gene: TRBV12-3/TRBV12-4
clone size: -
CDR3 length: 12
D gene: -

CDR3 protein: CSARLGLWDEQFF
CDR3 DNA: TGCAGTGCTAGATTAGGGTTATGGGATGAGCAGTTCTTC
J gene: TRBJ2-1
V gene: TRBV20-1
clone size: -
CDR3 length: 13
D gene: -

CDR3 protein: CASRTGETSYNEQFF
CDR3 DNA: TGCGCCAGCAGGACAGGGGAAACATCCTACAATGAGCAGTTCTTC
J gene: TRBJ2-1
V gene: TRBV5-1
clone size: few
CDR3 length: 15
D gene: TRBD1

CDR3 protein: CASSLITSSYNEQFF
CDR3 DNA: TGCGCCAGCAGCTTGATAACCAGCTCCTACAATGAGCAGTTCTTC
J gene: TRBJ2-1
V gene: TRBV5-1
clone size: many
CDR3 length: 15
D gene: -

CDR3 protein: CASAGQGVSYEQYF
CDR3 DNA: TGTGCCAGTGCAGGACAGGGGGTATCCTACGAGCAGTACTTC
J gene: TRBJ2-7
V gene: TRBV19
clone size: few
CDR3 length: 14
D gene: TRBD1

CDR3 protein: CASSMLATGELFF
CDR3 DNA: TGTGCCAGCAGTATGCTAGCGACCGGGGAGCTGTTTTTT
J gene: TRBJ2-2
V gene: TRBV6-4
clone size: many
CDR3 length: 13
D gene: -

CDR3 protein: CASSVGLVIREQFF
CDR3 DNA: TGTGCCAGTAGCGTTGGTCTAGTGATTCGGGAGCAGTTCTTC
J gene: TRBJ2-1
V gene: TRBV19
clone size: many
CDR3 length: 14
D gene: -

CDR3 protein: CASSLRQGVHTGELFF
CDR3 DNA: TGCGCCAGCAGCCTCCGACAGGGGGTTCACACCGGGGAGCTGTTTTTT
J gene: TRBJ2-2
V gene: TRBV4-1
clone size: once
CDR3 length: 16
D gene: TRBD1

CDR3 protein: CASSLKRVDTQYF
CDR3 DNA: TGCGCCAGCAGCTTGAAACGGGTGGATACGCAGTATTTT
J gene: TRBJ2-3
V gene: TRBV5-1
clone size: few
CDR3 length: 13
D gene: -

CDR3 protein: CSALTTDAISYEQYF
CDR3 DNA: TGCAGTGCCCTGACTACGGACGCAATCTCCTACGAGCAGTACTTC
J gene: TRBJ2-7
V gene: TRBV20-1
clone size: -
CDR3 length: 15
D gene: -

CDR3 protein: CAGNRGTGNTIYF
CDR3 DNA: TGTGCCGGCAACAGGGGAACTGGAAACACCATATATTTT
J gene: TRBJ1-3
V gene: TRBV30
clone size: once
CDR3 length: 13
D gene: TRBD1

CDR3 protein: CSATLGGMNTEAFF
CDR3 DNA: TGCAGTGCTACCCTGGGCGGTATGAACACTGAAGCTTTCTTT
J gene: TRBJ1-1
V gene: TRBV20-1
clone size: -
CDR3 length: 14
D gene: -

CDR3 protein: CSVGGGTEAFF
CDR3 DNA: TGCAGTGTCGGGGGGGGCACTGAAGCTTTCTTT
J gene: TRBJ1-1
V gene: TRBV20-1
clone size: few
CDR3 length: 11
D gene: -

CDR3 protein: CSVETTPDTQYF
CDR3 DNA: TGCAGCGTCGAAACGACTCCAGATACGCAGTATTTT
J gene: TRBJ2-3
V gene: TRBV29-1
clone size: few
CDR3 length: 12
D gene: -

CDR3 protein: CASSRLTGRGSNQPQHF
CDR3 DNA: TGCGCCAGCAGCCGATTAACAGGGCGGGGGAGCAATCAGCCCCAGCATTTT
J gene: TRBJ1-5
V gene: TRBV4-1
clone size: -
CDR3 length: 17
D gene: -

CDR3 protein: CASSLILRGKNEQFF
CDR3 DNA: TGTGCCAGCAGCTTAATATTAAGGGGAAAAAATGAGCAGTTCTTC
J gene: TRBJ2-1
V gene: TRBV11-3
clone size: few
CDR3 length: 15
D gene: -

CDR3 protein: CASSRQGASGEQYF
CDR3 DNA: TGTGCCAGCAGTAGACAGGGGGCCTCCGGAGAGCAGTACTTC
J gene: TRBJ2-7
V gene: TRBV12-3/TRBV12-4
clone size: few
CDR3 length: 14
D gene: TRBD1

CDR3 protein: CASSLYGLAGRHEQFF
CDR3 DNA: TGTGCCAGCAGTTTATACGGACTAGCGGGAAGGCATGAGCAGTTCTTC
J gene: TRBJ2-1
V gene: TRBV28
clone size: -
CDR3 length: 16
D gene: TRBD2

CDR3 protein: CASSAETGGNSPLHF
CDR3 DNA: TGTGCCAGCAGCGCAGAAACAGGGGGTAATTCACCCCTCCACTTT
J gene: TRBJ1-6
V gene: TRBV9
clone size: few
CDR3 length: 15
D gene: TRBD1

CDR3 protein: CASSLAVNIQYF
CDR3 DNA: TGTGCCAGCAGCTTAGCTGTAAACATTCAGTACTTC
J gene: TRBJ2-4
V gene: TRBV7-2
clone size: many
CDR3 length: 12
D gene: -

CDR3 protein: CASTHNRDRLNTGELFF
CDR3 DNA: TGTGCCAGCACCCATAACCGGGATCGGCTTAACACCGGGGAGCTGTTTTTT
J gene: TRBJ2-2
V gene: TRBV12-3/TRBV12-4
clone size: -
CDR3 length: 17
D gene: -

CDR3 protein: CASRPQGLPLHF
CDR3 DNA: TGTGCCAGCAGACCACAGGGGTTACCCCTCCACTTT
J gene: TRBJ1-6
V gene: TRBV12-3/TRBV12-4
clone size: few
CDR3 length: 12
D gene: TRBD1

CDR3 protein: CASSEGLAGIYEQYF
CDR3 DNA: TGCGCCAGCAGCGAGGGACTAGCGGGAATCTACGAGCAGTACTTC
J gene: TRBJ2-7
V gene: TRBV5-1
clone size: few
CDR3 length: 15
D gene: TRBD2

CDR3 protein: CASSQDFGTFYNEQFF
CDR3 DNA: TGTGCCAGCAGCCAAGATTTCGGGACGTTTTACAATGAGCAGTTCTTC
J gene: TRBJ2-1
V gene: TRBV14
clone size: -
CDR3 length: 16
D gene: -

CDR3 protein: CASSLSSQNQPQHF
CDR3 DNA: TGTGCCAGCAGCTTATCCAGCCAAAATCAGCCCCAGCATTTT
J gene: TRBJ1-5
V gene: TRBV7-2
clone size: few
CDR3 length: 14
D gene: -

CDR3 protein: CASSSQGRWTDTQYF
CDR3 DNA: TGTGCCAGCAGCTCCCAGGGGCGATGGACAGATACGCAGTATTTT
J gene: TRBJ2-3
V gene: TRBV11-2
clone size: few
CDR3 length: 15
D gene: -

CDR3 protein: CASSYQLTNEKLFF
CDR3 DNA: TGTGCCAGCAGCTACCAGTTGACTAATGAAAAACTGTTTTTT
J gene: TRBJ1-4
V gene: TRBV7-2
clone size: -
CDR3 length: 14
D gene: -

CDR3 protein: CASSYSWDRREKLFF
CDR3 DNA: TGTGCCAGCAGTTACTCTTGGGATAGACGGGAAAAACTGTTTTTT
J gene: TRBJ1-4
V gene: TRBV6-5
clone size: once
CDR3 length: 15
D gene: -

CDR3 protein: CASSSRLAGIQETQYF
CDR3 DNA: TGTGCCAGCAGCTCCAGACTAGCGGGAATCCAAGAGACCCAGTACTTC
J gene: TRBJ2-5
V gene: TRBV7-2
clone size: -
CDR3 length: 16
D gene: TRBD2

CDR3 protein: CASSSLTGGLGEQFF
CDR3 DNA: TGTGCCAGCAGCTCCTTGACAGGGGGCCTGGGTGAGCAGTTCTTC
J gene: TRBJ2-1
V gene: TRBV11-3
clone size: few
CDR3 length: 15
D gene: TRBD1

CDR3 protein: CASSYRVSGYTF
CDR3 DNA: TGTGCCAGCAGCTACAGGGTTTCTGGCTACACCTTC
J gene: TRBJ1-2
V gene: TRBV7-2
clone size: -
CDR3 length: 12
D gene: -

CDR3 protein: CATSSGYYNEQFF
CDR3 DNA: TGTGCCACCAGCAGCGGATACTACAATGAGCAGTTCTTC
J gene: TRBJ2-1
V gene: TRBV24-1
clone size: -
CDR3 length: 13
D gene: -

CDR3 protein: CASSSRQAQETQYF
CDR3 DNA: TGCGCCAGCAGCTCCCGACAGGCCCAAGAGACCCAGTACTTC
J gene: TRBJ2-5
V gene: TRBV5-1
clone size: -
CDR3 length: 14
D gene: -

CDR3 protein: CASSQTGGGEQYF
CDR3 DNA: TGTGCCAGCAGCCAAACGGGAGGGGGTGAGCAGTACTTC
J gene: TRBJ2-7
V gene: TRBV3-1
clone size: few
CDR3 length: 13
D gene: TRBD2

CDR3 protein: CARSPWGSSYEQYF
CDR3 DNA: TGTGCCAGGAGCCCCTGGGGGAGCTCCTACGAGCAGTACTTC
J gene: TRBJ2-7
V gene: TRBV5-5
clone size: -
CDR3 length: 14
D gene: -

CDR3 protein: CASSVEASHSTDTQYF
CDR3 DNA: TGTGCCAGCAGCGTAGAGGCTAGCCACAGCACAGATACGCAGTATTTT
J gene: TRBJ2-3
V gene: TRBV9
clone size: few
CDR3 length: 16
D gene: -

CDR3 protein: CASSYWTVYEQYF
CDR3 DNA: TGTGCCAGCAGTTATTGGACGGTCTACGAGCAGTACTTC
J gene: TRBJ2-7
V gene: TRBV12-3/TRBV12-4
clone size: -
CDR3 length: 13
D gene: -

CDR3 protein: CASSPYGHPNTEAFF
CDR3 DNA: TGTGCCAGCTCACCATACGGTCACCCTAACACTGAAGCTTTCTTT
J gene: TRBJ1-1
V gene: TRBV18
clone size: -
CDR3 length: 15
D gene: -

CDR3 protein: CSADLFNEQFF
CDR3 DNA: TGCAGTGCTGACCTCTTTAATGAGCAGTTCTTC
J gene: TRBJ2-1
V gene: TRBV20-1
clone size: -
CDR3 length: 11
D gene: -

CDR3 protein: CASTSELAGLNTEQYF
CDR3 DNA: TGTGCCAGCACCTCAGAGCTAGCGGGATTAAATACCGAGCAGTACTTC
J gene: TRBJ2-7
V gene: TRBV21-1
clone size: few
CDR3 length: 16
D gene: -

CDR3 protein: CASRVRESHNTGELFF
CDR3 DNA: TGTGCCAGCAGGGTACGGGAGAGTCATAACACCGGGGAGCTGTTTTTT
J gene: TRBJ2-2
V gene: TRBV11-2
clone size: few
CDR3 length: 16
D gene: -

CDR3 protein: CASSPRVASWANVLTF
CDR3 DNA: TGTGCCAGCAGCCCTAGAGTCGCGTCTTGGGCCAACGTCCTGACTTTC
J gene: TRBJ2-6
V gene: TRBV4-2
clone size: -
CDR3 length: 16
D gene: -

CDR3 protein: CSASGLAYEQFF
CDR3 DNA: TGCAGTGCTAGTGGGCTAGCCTATGAGCAGTTCTTC
J gene: TRBJ2-1
V gene: TRBV20-1
clone size: many
CDR3 length: 12
D gene: -

CDR3 protein: CASSQVGGTYGYTF
CDR3 DNA: TGTGCCAGCAGCCAAGTGGGGGGGACCTATGGCTACACCTTC
J gene: TRBJ1-2
V gene: TRBV3-1
clone size: -
CDR3 length: 14
D gene: -

CDR3 protein: CASSSGLAGGRSTDTQYF
CDR3 DNA: TGTGCCAGCAGCTCGGGACTAGCGGGAGGGAGAAGCACAGATACGCAGTATTTT
J gene: TRBJ2-3
V gene: TRBV3-1
clone size: -
CDR3 length: 18
D gene: TRBD2

CDR3 protein: CASSLVSRQGSQPQHF
CDR3 DNA: TGTGCCAGCAGCTTAGTAAGTCGACAGGGGAGTCAGCCCCAGCATTTT
J gene: TRBJ1-5
V gene: TRBV7-2
clone size: few
CDR3 length: 16
D gene: TRBD1

CDR3 protein: CASSERSDNEKLFF
CDR3 DNA: TGTGCCAGCAGTGAACGATCAGATAATGAAAAACTGTTTTTT
J gene: TRBJ1-4
V gene: TRBV6-1
clone size: few
CDR3 length: 14
D gene: -

CDR3 protein: CASSSGRVDNEQFF
CDR3 DNA: TGTGCCAGTTCGAGCGGAAGAGTGGATAATGAGCAGTTCTTC
J gene: TRBJ2-1
V gene: TRBV19
clone size: -
CDR3 length: 14
D gene: -

CDR3 protein: CASSPPAHAYEQYF
CDR3 DNA: TGTGCCAGCTCACCACCGGCACACGCCTACGAGCAGTACTTC
J gene: TRBJ2-7
V gene: TRBV18
clone size: few
CDR3 length: 14
D gene: -